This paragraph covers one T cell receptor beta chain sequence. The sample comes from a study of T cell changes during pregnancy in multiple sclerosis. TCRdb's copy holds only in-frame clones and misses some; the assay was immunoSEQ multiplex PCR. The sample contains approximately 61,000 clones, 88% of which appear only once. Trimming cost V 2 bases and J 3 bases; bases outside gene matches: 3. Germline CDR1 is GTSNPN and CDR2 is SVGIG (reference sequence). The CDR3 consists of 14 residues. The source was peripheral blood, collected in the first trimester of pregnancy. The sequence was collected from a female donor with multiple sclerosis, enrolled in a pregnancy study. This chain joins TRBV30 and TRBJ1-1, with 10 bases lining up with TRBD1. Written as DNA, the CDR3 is TGTGCCTGGAGTACCGGGACAGGGGACACTGAAGCTTTCTTT. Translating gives CAWSTGTGDTEAFF.